The 31 T cell receptor beta chains below come from one sample, sequenced in a study of T cell responses to AZD1222 COVID-19 vaccine (dated by TCRdb to the early 2020s). The sample's time point label, decoded: about 28 days (+/-7) after the second vaccine dose. What this sample's treatment or condition label stands for: meningococcal conjugate vaccine given as trial control. The receptor library was made with the immunoSEQ multiplex PCR assay. TCRdb obtained this table from immuneACCESS and retained in-frame rearrangements with V and J assigned. These tables miss some clones; where compared with another copy, unresolved V genes account for less than half of the shortfall, and the remainder is unexplained. The sample records approximately 64,000 clones, about 89% of which are singletons. Roughly 6% of the sample goes to the ten largest clones. Sequences were derived from peripheral blood, sampled 28 days after the second dose of the MenACWY control vaccine. All receptors derive from an adult who received the MenACWY meningococcal vaccine as a control.

In the case of this clone: At one end, the junction sequence differs from germline, possibly due to a read error. V is TRBV30 and J is TRBJ1-2; perhaps TRBD1 as D (6 bases). Germline V gene sequence: CDR1 GTSNPN, CDR2 SVGIG (reference sequence). The CDR3 is 11 residues long. The CDR3 bases are TGTGCCTGGAATTTGGGGGGCGGGGGTGCCTTC. It yields the protein CAWNLGGGGAF. Drawing the rest from reference TRBV30 and TRBJ1-2, the complete variable domain is SQTIHQWPATLVQPVGSPLSLECTVEGTSNPNLYWYRQAAGRGLQLLFYSVGIGQISSEVPQNLSASRPQDRQFILSSKKLLLSDSGFYLCAWNLGGGGAFGSGTRLTVV.

V gene TRBV30 combines with J gene TRBJ1-1; D not certain. This CDR3 is built from 13 residues. V lost 0 bases, J lost 1 base, and 6 bases lay in between. Germline CDR1 is GTSNPN and CDR2 is SVGIG (reference sequence). The CDR3 loop reads CAWSVTANTEAFF. The DNA for the CDR3 is TGTGCCTGGAGTGTAACGGCGAACACTGAAGCTTTCTTT.

The rearrangement uses TRBV5-1 and TRBJ1-4; D is possibly TRBD1 (6 bases). The CDR3 runs 16 residues. Trimming left V 5 bases short and J 0 bases short, with 14 bases between. Germline V gene data show CDR1 as SGHRS and CDR2 as YFSETQ. The chain's CDR3 is CASRPRDTATNEKLFF. CDR3 nucleotide sequence: TGCGCCAGCAGACCCCGGGACACTGCAACTAATGAAAAACTGTTTTTT.

This sequence joins TRBV5-5 and TRBJ1-5; TRBD1 matches 8 bases. The CDR3 spans 16 residues. Per germline, CDR1 SGHKS and CDR2 YYEKEE (reference sequence). Germline trimming cut 4 bases from V and 0 bases from J; bases unmatched to any gene: 6. CDR3 nucleotide sequence: TGTGCCAGCAGCCATACAGGGGGAAATAGCAATCAGCCCCAGCATTTT. Translation: CASSHTGGNSNQPQHF. The variable domain in full, with the rest retrieved from reference TRBV5-5 and TRBJ1-5, is DAGVTQSPTHLIKTRGQQVTLRCSPISGHKSVSWYQQVLGQGPQFIFQYYEKEERGRGNFPDRFSARQFPNYSSELNVNALLLGDSALYLCASSHTGGNSNQPQHFGDGTRLSIL.

The CDR3 sequence: CASSPGRVEAFF. The CDR3 coding sequence is TGTGCCAGCAGTCCGGGAAGGGTGGAAGCTTTCTTT. V and J are TRBV28 and TRBJ1-1; D gene uncertain. The CDR3 totals 12 residues. Deletions cut 5 bases from V and 8 bases from J, with 12 bases between. The germline gives CDR1 MDHEN, CDR2 SYDVKM.

CDR3 residues: CASCRSGGDTDTQYF. The CDR3 region has the DNA TGTGCCAGCTGCCGCTCGGGGGGCGACACAGATACGCAGTATTTT. The chain joins TRBV4-2 to TRBJ2-3; a possible D gene is TRBD2 (7 bases). V lost 8 bases and J 2 bases, leaving 17 bases between the germline ends. The germline CDR1 and CDR2 sequences are LGHNA and YNFKEQ. This CDR3 is 15 amino acids long.

The rearrangement uses TRBV9 and TRBJ1-2; D remains unclear. Trimming pared 1 base from V and 7 bases from J, leaving 11 bases between. CDR3 length equals 13 residues. Germline CDR1 is SGDLS and CDR2 is YYNGEE. CDR3 loop: CASSVTAETGYTF. In DNA form, the CDR3 reads TGTGCCAGCAGCGTAACAGCCGAAACTGGCTACACCTTC.

The chain couples TRBV5-4 to TRBJ1-2, with 9 positions matching TRBD1. Trimming at V came to 4 bases and at J to 5 bases, leaving 3 bases not matched to a gene. Per the germline V gene, CDR1 is SGHNT and CDR2 is YYREEE (reference sequence). This CDR3 spans 13 amino acids. The CDR3 loop is CASSPGTGYGYTF. The CDR3 DNA reads TGTGCCAGCAGCCCCGGGACAGGGTATGGCTACACCTTC. The full variable domain, in which reference TRBV5-4 and TRBJ1-2 provide the parts outside the CDR3, is ETGVTQSPTHLIKTRGQQVTLRCSSQSGHNTVSWYQQALGQGPQFIFQYYREEENGRGNFPPRFSGLQFPNYSSELNVNALELDDSALYLCASSPGTGYGYTFGSGTRLTVV.

The J gene is TRBJ2-2, the V gene TRBV29-1; the D is unclear. V lost 1 base to trimming and J lost 6 bases, with 12 bases between them. This CDR3 contains 14 residues. Germline CDR1 SQVTM, CDR2 ANQGSEA. As DNA, the CDR3 is TGCAGCGTTGAAGTGGTGGTAGGGTCCGGGGAGCTGTTTTTT. Amino acids: CSVEVVVGSGELFF.

This clone was detected only once. This chain connects TRBV3-1 (or the pseudogene TRBV3-2) to TRBJ2-6; D gene ambiguous. Looked up from germline, CDR1 is LGHDT and CDR2 is YNNKEL (reference sequence). Trimming cost V 4 bases and J 4 bases, with 11 bases left between them. This CDR3 is 15 amino acids long. CDR3 nucleotides: TGTGCCAGCAGCCGTCCTAGGTCCGGGGCCAACGTCCTGACTTTC. Its translation: CASSRPRSGANVLTF.

This clone was recorded once. The chain couples TRBV6-2 or TRBV6-3 to TRBJ2-3, with 10 bases fitting TRBD1. The germline CDR1 and CDR2 sequences are MNHEY and SVGEGT. The V segment lost 2 bases and the J segment 3 bases; nucleotides outside the gene matches: 5. This CDR3 is 16 amino acids long. The CDR3 coding sequence is TGTGCCAGCAGTTACAGGGACAGGGGCATGACAGATACGCAGTATTTT. Its protein is CASSYRDRGMTDTQYF.

V gene TRBV5-1 combines with J gene TRBJ1-3; no clear D gene. Germline-derived CDR1 and CDR2 are SGHRS and YFSETQ. The CDR3 totals 16 residues. Trimming took 2 bases from V and 2 from J, leaving 14 bases between them. CDR3 sequence reads: CASSFGVPNAGNTIYF. The CDR3 bases are TGCGCCAGCAGCTTCGGGGTCCCCAATGCTGGAAACACCATATATTTT. Looking up the rest from reference TRBV5-1 and TRBJ1-3 gives the full variable domain: KAGVTQTPRYLIKTRGQQVTLSCSPISGHRSVSWYQQTPGQGLQFLFEYFSETQRNKGNFPGRFSGRQFSNSRSEMNVSTLELGDSALYLCASSFGVPNAGNTIYFGEGSWLTVV.

V is TRBV27 and J is TRBJ2-7; the match to TRBD1 covers 7 bases. CDR3 length equals 16 residues. Germline V gene sequence: CDR1 MNHEY, CDR2 SMNVEV (reference sequence). Trimming took 5 bases from V and 2 from J; bases not matched to a gene: 12. The CDR3 sequence: CASSTNRGAKTYEQYF. The CDR3 DNA reads TGTGCCAGCAGTACAAACAGGGGAGCTAAGACCTACGAGCAGTACTTC.

CDR3 bases: TGTGCCACCAATCCAGGGGGTAGCTCCTACAATGAGCAGTTCTTC. It specifies CATNPGGSSYNEQFF. The chain uses TRBV19 and TRBJ2-1; 7 bases are a match to TRBD1. J lost 0 bases, V lost 10 bases, and 9 bases had no gene match. The CDR3 is 15 amino acids. Germline CDR1 and CDR2: LNHDA and SQIVND (reference sequence).

The genes are TRBV28 and TRBJ1-1; TRBD1 matches at 9 bases. The germline CDR1 and CDR2 sequences are MDHEN and SYDVKM. The V segment lost 11 bases and the J segment 6 bases; nucleotides outside the gene matches: 13. The CDR3 has 14 residues. The CDR3 is CAPSDRGEISEAFF. The DNA of the CDR3 is TGTGCCCCCTCGGACAGGGGCGAAATCTCTGAAGCTTTCTTT.

This clone occurred a few times. The J gene is TRBJ2-2, the V gene TRBV11-2; D is ambiguous. The CDR3 loop spans 15 amino acids. Trimming removed 3 bases from V and 6 bases from J, with 14 bases in between. CDR1 and CDR2 from the germline V gene are SGHAT and FQNNGV. This CDR3 reads CASSFRPPRPGELFF. Here the CDR3 DNA reads TGTGCCAGCAGCTTCCGACCTCCCAGACCCGGGGAGCTGTTTTTT.

The chain joins TRBV19 to TRBJ2-7; the match to TRBD2 covers 9 bases. This CDR3 comprises 15 residues. Germline CDR1 and CDR2: LNHDA and SQIVND (reference sequence). Germline trimming cut 4 bases from V and 2 bases from J; bases unmatched to any gene: 6. The CDR3 nucleotides are TGTGCCAGTAGTAAAGATGTAGCGGGAGCCTACGAGCAGTACTTC. Translating it yields CASSKDVAGAYEQYF.

The CDR3 DNA sequence: TGTGCCGCGAGGCGTTGGGGCCAAGAGACCCAGTACTTC. Translation: CAARRWGQETQYF. V usage is TRBV5-6 and J usage is TRBJ2-5, with no clear D. Germline assignment: CDR1 SGHDT and CDR2 YYEEEE. The CDR3 length is 13 residues. The ends were cut back, 10 bases at V and 1 base at J, with 14 bases in the middle.

The rearrangement links TRBV30 to TRBJ2-7; D is unresolved. The CDR3 is made up of 14 amino acids. Germline-derived CDR1 and CDR2 are GTSNPN and SVGIG (reference sequence). V lost 0 bases, J lost 2 bases, and 11 bases lay in between. CDR3: CAWSVISRPYEQYF. The CDR3 bases are TGTGCCTGGAGTGTAATATCCAGACCCTACGAGCAGTACTTC.

V gene TRBV6-2 or TRBV6-3 combines with J gene TRBJ2-1, with D perhaps being TRBD1 or TRBD2 (5 bases each). The V end lost 8 bases, the J end lost 5 bases, and 16 bases lay between the germline ends. The CDR3 sequence is 14 residues long. CDR1 is MNHEY and CDR2 is SVGEGT in the germline V gene. CDR3 sequence reads: CASGPDGAHNEQFF. CDR3 DNA sequence: TGTGCCAGCGGCCCCGACGGGGCCCACAATGAGCAGTTCTTC.

The chain couples TRBV7-2 to TRBJ2-1; a weak D match, TRBD2 (6 bases). The CDR3 extends over 13 amino acids. CDR1 and CDR2 (germline): SGHTA, FQGNSA. V lost 5 bases to trimming and J lost 6 bases, with 11 bases between them. The CDR3 DNA reads TGTGCCAGCAGCGCGGGACTCTCCAATGAGCAGTTCTTC. This gives the protein CASSAGLSNEQFF. Filled out from reference TRBV7-2 and TRBJ2-1, the complete variable domain reads GAGVSQSPSNKVTEKGKDVELRCDPISGHTALYWYRQSLGQGLEFLIYFQGNSAPDKSGLPSDRFSAERTGGSVSTLTIQRTQQEDSAVYLCASSAGLSNEQFFGPGTRLTVL.

The chain couples TRBV20-1 to TRBJ1-1; D remains ambiguous. Germline-derived CDR1 and CDR2 are DFQATT and SNEGSKA (reference sequence). V was shortened by 2 bases and J by 4 bases, with 5 bases between the two germline ends. The CDR3 runs 11 residues. The DNA of the CDR3 is TGCAGTGCTAGAATGGTCACTGAAGCTTTCTTT. It codes for CSARMVTEAFF.

This clone has only one observation. The chain couples TRBV6-1 to TRBJ2-7; D remains ambiguous. There are 16 residues in the CDR3. The V and J ends lost 0 bases and 0 bases respectively, with 12 bases between them. The V gene's germline CDR1 is MNHNS and CDR2 SASEGT. Written as DNA, the CDR3 is TGTGCCAGCAGTGAAGCTATGACAAACCCCTCCTACGAGCAGTACTTC. Its protein is CASSEAMTNPSYEQYF.

The chain is built from TRBV11-2 and TRBJ2-3; D gene ambiguous. This CDR3 has 15 residues. The germline V gene has CDR1 SGHAT and CDR2 FQNNGV. The germline V and J ends were trimmed by 1 base and 2 bases, with 10 bases remaining between them. CDR3 sequence (DNA): TGTGCCAGCAGCTTAGGCGGCACCCACACAGATACGCAGTATTTT. The encoded protein is CASSLGGTHTDTQYF.

This chain connects TRBV25-1 to TRBJ2-7; no reliable D call. The germline CDR1 and CDR2 sequences are MGHDK and SYGVNS. Trimming pared 3 bases from V and 1 base from J, leaving 4 bases between. The CDR3 runs to 12 residues. The CDR3: CASSEGSYEQYF. DNA of the CDR3: TGTGCCAGCAGTGAGGGATCCTACGAGCAGTACTTC.

V usage is TRBV6-5 and J usage is TRBJ2-2, with D possibly matching TRBD1 (6 bases). The CDR3 has 13 amino acids. Germline CDR1 MNHEY, CDR2 SVGAGI. Trimming removed 7 bases at V and 5 bases at J, with 11 bases between. The CDR3 nucleotides are TGTGCCAGCAATAACAGGGAGACCGGGGAGCTGTTTTTT. It specifies CASNNRETGELFF.

The CDR3 here is CASSIARGRSYNEQFF. As DNA, the CDR3 is TGTGCCAGTAGTATCGCCAGGGGGCGATCCTACAATGAGCAGTTCTTC. The chain employs TRBV19 and TRBJ2-1; 8 bases map to TRBD1. V trimming: 3 bases; J trimming: 1 base; junction bases outside the gene matches: 5. The germline gives CDR1 LNHDA, CDR2 SQIVND (reference sequence). This CDR3 has 16 amino acids.

The V gene is TRBV4-3, the J gene TRBJ2-1, with D possibly TRBD1 on 5 matching bases. Trimming left V 0 bases short and J 7 bases short, with 7 bases between. Germline CDR1 and CDR2: LGHNA and YSLEER. CDR3 length: 13 amino acids. CDR3 sequence (DNA): TGCGCCAGCAGCCAAGATAAGGGGAATGAGCAGTTCTTC. Protein product: CASSQDKGNEQFF.

The gene calls are TRBV18 and TRBJ1-1; TRBD1 matches 7 bases. CDR3 size: 15 residues. CDR1 is KGHSH, CDR2 LQKENI, per germline. V lost 3 bases and J lost 7; bases outside the gene matches: 11. CDR3 sequence (DNA): TGTGCCAGCTCACCGACTGCGTCGACAGGGTTTGAAGCTTTCTTT. Its protein product is CASSPTASTGFEAFF.

The V and J genes are TRBV24-1 and TRBJ1-1; TRBD1 matches at 9 bases. Germline CDR1 is KGHDR and CDR2 is SFDVKD. CDR3 length: 14 amino acids. V trimming: 9 bases; J trimming: 6 bases; junction bases outside the gene matches: 10. CDR3 amino acids: CATPGQGMISEAFF. The CDR3 DNA is TGTGCCACCCCCGGACAGGGGATGATCTCTGAAGCTTTCTTT.

The CDR3 nucleotides read TGTGCCAGCTCACCACCGACGACAGGTACTCGGGAGCAGTTCTTC. Translated, it gives CASSPPTTGTREQFF. V is TRBV18 and J is TRBJ2-1, with D possibly TRBD1 on 6 matching bases. Trimming took 0 bases from V and 10 from J, leaving 16 bases between them. Germline V gene data show CDR1 as KGHSH and CDR2 as LQKENI. CDR3 size: 15 residues.